This T cell receptor beta chain was profiled in a study of blood T cell repertoires in COVID-19. On the study more broadly: COVID-19 samples from acute and convalescent phases originated in the United States, Italy and Spain. T cells, B-cell-depleted T cells, or PBMCs provided the cDNA or gDNA that served as material.

Under the authors' procedure: Reference gene primers were amplified, and this amplification served to estimate nucleated cell counts. This table comes from immunoSEQ multiplex PCR, and its TCRdb copy is limited to in-frame clones, with some not included. From that table come the V and J calls and clone size; the DNA was used to work out D and trimming. This sample has tens of thousands of clones, with around four fifths found just once. The CDR3 loop spans 14 amino acids. Germline assignment: CDR1 SGHDT and CDR2 YYEEEE. V was cut by 0 bases and J by 3 bases, with 7 bases left in between. The sequence derives from a human donor in a cohort sampled during active COVID-19. The chain employs TRBV5-6 and TRBJ2-1, with a possible D match to TRBD2 (5 bases). What was sequenced was peripheral blood. The CDR3 is CASSLAGDYNEQFF. The CDR3 DNA reads as TGTGCCAGCAGCTTGGCCGGGGACTACAATGAGCAGTTCTTC.